The 21 T cell receptor beta chains listed next were all sequenced from one sample in a study of blood T cell repertoires in COVID-19. Generated by immunoSEQ multiplex PCR, the TCRdb table keeps only in-frame clones and is missing some. The sample holds roughly 120,000 clones, roughly 90% seen once. The sample comprised peripheral blood. The origin of the receptors is a human donor in a cohort sampled during active COVID-19.

The chain links TRBV18 to TRBJ1-6, with 7 bases identical to TRBD1. The CDR3 totals 13 residues. With 4 bases clipped from V and 10 bases from J, the junction kept 4 bases outside the gene matches. The germline gives CDR1 KGHSH, CDR2 LQKENI. CDR3 protein: CASSQGARSPLHF. The CDR3 region has the DNA TGTGCCAGCTCACAGGGGGCGAGGTCACCCCTCCACTTT.

This clone was observed a single time. The chain couples TRBV11-3 to TRBJ2-5; D may be TRBD2 (5 bases). The germline gives CDR1 SGHNT, CDR2 YENEEA. The CDR3 runs to 16 residues. Deletions cut 4 bases from V and 5 bases from J, with 20 bases between. The CDR3 nucleotides are TGTGCCAGCAGCTCGCGGTCCGGAGGAAGGAGGGAGACCCAGTACTTC. Its protein product is CASSSRSGGRRETQYF.

V is TRBV9 and J is TRBJ2-7; 7 nucleotides line up with TRBD1. CDR3 length: 14 residues. In germline, CDR1 is SGDLS, CDR2 YYNGEE. Trimming took 4 bases from V and 0 from J; bases not matched to a gene: 4. CDR3 DNA sequence: TGTGCCAGCAGCCCTCGGGACAGCTCCTACGAGCAGTACTTC. Translation: CASSPRDSSYEQYF.

This sequence joins TRBV5-1 and TRBJ2-7; D is perhaps TRBD2 (5 bases). V was trimmed by 1 base and J by 1 base, leaving 18 bases between them. Germline V gene data show CDR1 as SGHRS and CDR2 as YFSETQ. This CDR3 contains 17 residues. The CDR3 protein is CASSLWASEGQSYEQYF. The DNA for the CDR3 is TGCGCCAGCAGCTTGTGGGCTTCCGAGGGCCAATCCTACGAGCAGTACTTC.

The V gene is TRBV21-1, the J gene TRBJ2-1; the D call TRBD2 from the table was never checked on the DNA. TRBV21-1 constitutes a pseudogene. The CDR3 runs to 15 residues. In DNA form, the CDR3 reads TGTGCCAGCAGCCCCATACGGGGAGCCTACAATGAGCAGTTCTTC. The encoded protein is CASSPIRGAYNEQFF.

The chain is built from TRBV5-4 and TRBJ1-6; maybe TRBD1 (6 bases). The CDR3 covers 14 residues. Germline lookup yields CDR1 SGHNT and CDR2 YYREEE (reference sequence). V lost 5 bases to trimming and J lost 13 bases, with 19 bases between them. The CDR3 loop reads CASRTDSSSWPLHF. CDR3 coding DNA: TGTGCCAGCAGAACGGACAGTTCAAGTTGGCCCCTCCACTTT.

The V gene is TRBV6-1, the J gene TRBJ2-7, with 8 bases matching TRBD1. Germline lookup yields CDR1 MNHNS and CDR2 SASEGT. The CDR3 contains 15 residues. Losses at the gene ends were 3 bases for V and 0 bases for J; bases not matched to a gene: 4. Here the CDR3 reads CASSDRQGRSYEQYF. CDR3 bases: TGTGCCAGCAGTGACCGACAGGGGCGCTCCTACGAGCAGTACTTC.

This clone was counted a few times. The chain couples TRBV20-1 to TRBJ1-5, with a possible D match to TRBD1 (6 bases). Per germline, CDR1 DFQATT and CDR2 SNEGSKA (reference sequence). V was pared by 3 bases and J by 3 bases, with 18 bases between. The CDR3 contains 16 residues. CDR3 sequence reads: CSASEIIRGINQPQHF. CDR3 nucleotides: TGCAGTGCTAGTGAGATAATAAGGGGGATCAATCAGCCCCAGCATTTT.

The chain is built from TRBV9 and TRBJ1-3, with D perhaps TRBD1 (6 bases). Germline loops: CDR1 SGDLS, CDR2 YYNGEE. Trimming shortened V by 0 bases and J by 1 base, and 11 bases separated the two germline ends. The CDR3 runs 16 residues. The CDR3 nucleotides are TGTGCCAGCAGCGTAGCTAGGGGGGGGTCTGGAAACACCATATATTTT. Encoded protein: CASSVARGGSGNTIYF.

V is TRBV6-1 and J is TRBJ1-2; TRBD1 agrees at 7 bases. Germline V lookup: CDR1 MNHNS, CDR2 SASEGT. The trim removed 1 base at V and 2 bases at J, leaving 1 base unmatched. The CDR3 totals 14 residues. Here the CDR3 DNA reads TGTGCCAGCAGTGAAGACAGGGGAAACTATGGCTACACCTTC. Amino acids: CASSEDRGNYGYTF.

V is TRBV6-5 and J is TRBJ1-6, with D hard to call. This CDR3 is 10 amino acids long. CDR1 is MNHEY, CDR2 SVGAGI, per germline. Trimming took off 8 bases at V and 9 bases at J, with 5 bases between the two ends. CDR3 sequence: CASAGSPLHF. The CDR3 DNA reads TGTGCCAGCGCGGGTTCACCCCTCCACTTT.

The chain links TRBV10-1 to TRBJ2-3; TRBD2 aligns across 12 bases. Germline V gives CDR1 WNHNN, CDR2 SYGVQD (reference sequence). The CDR3 runs 17 residues. The J segment lost 2 bases and the V segment lost 5 bases, leaving 8 bases of the junction unmatched. In DNA, the CDR3 is TGCGCCAGCAGTCCCGGACTAGCGGGAATTTCCACAGATACGCAGTATTTT. It specifies CASSPGLAGISTDTQYF.

This chain connects TRBV7-9 to TRBJ2-3, with TRBD2 identical over 7 bases. Per germline, CDR1 SEHNR and CDR2 FQNEAQ (reference sequence). The CDR3 length is 14 residues. Trimming cost V 6 bases and J 0 bases; bases outside gene matches: 3. CDR3 loop: CASRGTISTDTQYF. CDR3 DNA: TGTGCCAGCAGGGGGACTATAAGCACAGATACGCAGTATTTT.

The chain uses TRBV2 and TRBJ1-5, with D tentatively TRBD1 (6 bases). Trimming pared 1 base from V and 6 bases from J, leaving 16 bases between. This CDR3 spans 16 amino acids. Germline CDR1 reads SNHLY; CDR2 reads FYNNEI. CDR3 protein: CASSEGWGGLRQPQHF. The CDR3 region has the DNA TGTGCCAGCAGTGAAGGTTGGGGGGGGCTGCGTCAGCCCCAGCATTTT.

This clone was picked up one time. The chain recombines TRBV30 with TRBJ1-2, with TRBD1 as a possible D gene (6 bases). The ends were cut back, 5 bases at V and 5 bases at J, with 12 bases in the middle. The CDR3 sequence is 12 residues long. Germline V gene sequence: CDR1 GTSNPN, CDR2 SVGIG (reference sequence). CDR3 in DNA: TGTGCCTGGGGACAGTCTTCTTATGGCTACACCTTC. Translated, it gives CAWGQSSYGYTF.

The chain carries TRBV18 and TRBJ2-3; TRBD1 agrees at 7 bases. CDR1 and CDR2 (germline): KGHSH, LQKENI. The CDR3 is made up of 13 amino acids. J was trimmed by 8 bases and V by 4 bases; bases with no gene match: 6. The CDR3 spells CASSQEGQATQYF. The CDR3 DNA is TGTGCCAGCTCACAAGAAGGACAGGCTACGCAGTATTTT.

The chain's CDR3 is CASSLLRNEQFF. CDR3 bases: TGTGCCAGCAGCCTACTCCGGAATGAGCAGTTCTTC. The rearrangement links TRBV28 to TRBJ2-1; D not certain. The CDR3 totals 12 residues. The V and J ends lost 6 bases and 7 bases respectively, with 10 bases between them. The germline V gene encodes CDR1 MDHEN and CDR2 SYDVKM.

This clone was counted a few times. CDR3 protein: CASRTGAVDYEQYF. The CDR3 nucleotides read TGCGCCAGCCGAACAGGGGCCGTCGACTACGAGCAGTACTTC. This chain links TRBV5-1 with TRBJ2-7; 7 positions match TRBD1. The germline V gene encodes CDR1 SGHRS and CDR2 YFSETQ. V dropped 7 bases and J dropped 3; count of bases not matched to a gene: 10. CDR3 length equals 14 residues.

This clone was found a few times. V is TRBV29-1 and J is TRBJ2-7; TRBD2 matches 10 bases. Per the germline V gene, CDR1 is SQVTM and CDR2 is ANQGSEA. The CDR3 runs to 12 residues. V lost 7 bases and J lost 2; bases outside the gene matches: 2. The CDR3: CSATSGTYEQYF. CDR3 in DNA: TGCAGCGCCACTAGCGGGACCTACGAGCAGTACTTC.

J is TRBJ2-4 and V is TRBV21-1; TRBD1, the table's D call, lacks a check against the DNA. TRBV21-1 is given as a pseudogene. CDR3 length equals 18 residues. CDR3 nucleotides: TGTGCCAGCAGCAACTTAAGGTGGGCGATTTTGGGCAAAAACATTCAGTACTTC. It encodes CASSNLRWAILGKNIQYF.

V gene TRBV10-3 combines with J gene TRBJ2-3; D might be TRBD1 (6 bases). CDR1 and CDR2 (germline): ENHRY, SYGVKD. V gave up 6 bases and J gave up 0 bases, with 19 bases separating them. The CDR3 runs to 17 residues. The CDR3 sequence is CAIRTGRGTLSTDTQYF. As DNA, the CDR3 is TGTGCCATCAGGACCGGTAGGGGGACACTTAGCACAGATACGCAGTATTTT.